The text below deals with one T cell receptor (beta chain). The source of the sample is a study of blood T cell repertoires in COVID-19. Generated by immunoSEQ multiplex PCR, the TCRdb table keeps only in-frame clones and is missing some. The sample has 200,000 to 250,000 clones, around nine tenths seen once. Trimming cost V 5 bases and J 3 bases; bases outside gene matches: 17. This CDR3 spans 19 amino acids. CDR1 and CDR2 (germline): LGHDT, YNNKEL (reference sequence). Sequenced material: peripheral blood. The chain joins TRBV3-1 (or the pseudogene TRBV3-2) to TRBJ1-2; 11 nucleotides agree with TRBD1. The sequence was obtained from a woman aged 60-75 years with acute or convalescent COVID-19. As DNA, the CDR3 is TGTGCCAGCAGCTTTTTTGGACAGGGGGCCACCTCGCGGTACTATGGCTACACCTTC. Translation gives CASSFFGQGATSRYYGYTF.